Sequencing of this T cell receptor beta chain was carried out in a study of control samples from healthy donors and cancer patients. J lost 6 bases, V lost 0 bases, and 8 bases had no gene match. This CDR3 region has 16 residues. Germline V gene lookup returns CDR1 SGHTA and CDR2 FQGTGA. The table came from immunoSEQ multiplex PCR; TCRdb's copy has only in-frame clones and leaves some out. The sample yields 40,000 to 65,000 clones, around 90% seen once. The genes are TRBV7-3 and TRBJ1-1, with 9 bases fitting TRBD1. The clonotype originates from a man aged 55 to 70 with head and neck cancer. The sequencing sample was made of PBMCs. CDR3 loop: CASSLTGQGTGAEAFF. The CDR3 DNA follows: TGTGCCAGCAGCTTAACGGGACAGGGAACGGGCGCTGAAGCTTTCTTT.